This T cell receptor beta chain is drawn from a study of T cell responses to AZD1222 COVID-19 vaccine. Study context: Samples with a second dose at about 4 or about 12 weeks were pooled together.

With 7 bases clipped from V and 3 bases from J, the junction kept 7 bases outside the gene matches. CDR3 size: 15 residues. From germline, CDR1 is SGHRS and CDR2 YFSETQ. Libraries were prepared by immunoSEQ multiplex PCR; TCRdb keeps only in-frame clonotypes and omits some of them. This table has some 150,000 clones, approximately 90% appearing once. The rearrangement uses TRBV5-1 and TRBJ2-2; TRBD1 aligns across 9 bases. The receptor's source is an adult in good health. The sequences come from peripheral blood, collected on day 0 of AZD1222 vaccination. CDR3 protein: CASGLTGGYTGELFF. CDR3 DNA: TGCGCCAGCGGACTGACAGGGGGATACACCGGGGAGCTGTTTTTT.